The sequence of this TCR beta chain was determined in a study of Tregs in tolerant kidney transplant recipients. Background on the study: Mixed chimerism was transient after nonmyeloablative marrow transplants from related graft donors.

Unstimulated regulatory T cells (CD4+CD25+CD127-), CD4+CD25- non-regulatory cells, CD4 and CD8 cells were FACS-sorted from thawed PBMCs. Clones were sequenced by immunoSEQ multiplex PCR, and TCRdb holds only the in-frame ones, with some missing. Seen here are about 78,000 clones, 75% to 95% observed once, and the top ten hold approximately 0.35%. Study findings and constraints: For some patients, primers changed over time, blocking nucleotide-level comparison. No direct test of biological reproducibility was done here.

A word on this clone: The antigen is not known.

This TCR was recovered from a human donor who received a combined kidney and bone marrow transplant. The sample in question was Tregs from blood, obtained before the transplant.

CDR3 DNA sequence: TGTGCCAGCAGCTTAGCGGGGGCCCTGGGCCATGAGCAGTTCTTC. The encoded protein is CASSLAGALGHEQFF. The chain couples TRBV28 to TRBJ2-1; 9 nucleotides align to TRBD2. The CDR3 consists of 15 residues. V lost 6 bases to trimming and J lost 8 bases; unmatched junction nucleotides: 11. Germline-derived CDR1 and CDR2 are MDHEN and SYDVKM.